A single sample gave rise to the 20 T cell receptor beta chains below, sequenced in a study of T cells in Graves' hyperthyroidism and ophthalmopathy. Amplified TCR beta CDR3 regions derived from RNA transcripts. When the TCR CDR3 underwent first-round RT-PCR, the HTBI primer set was used. TCRdb re-derived calls from the multiplex PCR reads in MiXCR, one entry per CDR3 protein. The repertoire holds about 200,000 distinct CDR3 sequences, 17% seen once, with approximately 56% in the top ten. Material: blood. All receptors derive from a woman between 50 and 59 years old with Graves' hyperthyroidism.

In its sample, this clonotype was seen many times. The rearrangement uses TRBV30 and TRBJ2-5; D is uncertain. The CDR3 sequence is 12 residues long. CDR1 GTSNPN and CDR2 SVGIG come from the germline V gene (reference sequence). V lost 1 base and J lost 5, with 8 bases in between. CDR3 nucleotide sequence: TGTGCCTGGAGTGAAGAGACGGAGACCCAGTACTTC. Translating it yields CAWSEETETQYF.

The V and J genes are TRBV13 and TRBJ2-2; D is perhaps TRBD2 (7 bases). The CDR3 sequence is 16 residues long. Germline CDR1 PRHDT, CDR2 FYEKMQ (reference sequence). Trimming cost V 6 bases and J 4 bases, with 18 bases left between them. CDR3: CASRQLGRGSTGELFF. CDR3 coding DNA: TGTGCCAGCAGACAGTTGGGGAGGGGGTCCACCGGGGAGCTGTTTTTT.

In its sample, this clonotype was seen once. The chain employs TRBV11-2 and TRBJ2-1, with 9 bases aligning to TRBD2. This CDR3 contains 15 residues. V was pared by 5 bases and J by 6 bases, with 8 bases of the junction left unmatched. Germline V lookup: CDR1 SGHAT, CDR2 FQNNGV. CDR3 bases: TGTGCCAGCAGCACTCGGACTAGCGACCGCAATGAGCAGTTCTTC. The encoded protein is CASSTRTSDRNEQFF.

This clonotype was counted at least ten times. The chain combines TRBV6-1 with TRBJ2-7; D is possibly TRBD1 (5 bases). This CDR3 is 13 amino acids long. Germline V gene sequence: CDR1 MNHNS, CDR2 SASEGT. V lost 7 bases and J lost 3, with 13 bases in between. The CDR3: CASTQKGVYEQYF. CDR3 in DNA: TGTGCCAGCACCCAAAAAGGGGTCTACGAGCAGTACTTC.

This clonotype appeared a single time. The rearrangement links TRBV7-4 to TRBJ1-1; D remains ambiguous. Germline CDR1 and CDR2: SGHVT and SQSDAQ. Trimming stripped 5 bases from V and 0 bases from J, with 19 bases between. The CDR3 spans 17 residues. This CDR3 reads CASSPRGGITMNTEAFF. CDR3 in DNA: TGTGCCAGCAGCCCCCGCGGCGGGATAACCATGAACACTGAAGCTTTCTTT.

This clonotype was recorded at least ten times. V usage is TRBV7-2 and J usage is TRBJ1-1, with 7 positions matching TRBD1. Per germline, CDR1 SGHTA and CDR2 FQGNSA. The CDR3 is made up of 15 amino acids. The V segment lost 1 base and the J segment 0 bases; nucleotides outside the gene matches: 2. The CDR3 here is CASSLDRGLNTEAFF. CDR3 coding DNA: TGTGCCAGCAGCTTAGACAGGGGCCTGAACACTGAAGCTTTCTTT.

This clonotype was recorded many times. The gene calls are TRBV24-1 and TRBJ2-2, with 9 bases lining up with TRBD1. The germline V gene encodes CDR1 KGHDR and CDR2 SFDVKD. Trimming removed 0 bases from V and 3 bases from J; junction bases left unmatched: 1. The CDR3 extends over 16 amino acids. The CDR3 DNA is TGTGCCACCAGTGATTTGTGGACAGGGGACACCGGGGAGCTGTTTTTT. It encodes CATSDLWTGDTGELFF.

This clonotype was picked up many times. The chain recombines TRBV5-1 with TRBJ1-4; D unclear. CDR3 length: 15 residues. The V gene's germline CDR1 is SGHRS and CDR2 YFSETQ. The V and J ends lost 4 bases and 7 bases respectively, with 17 bases between them. The CDR3 DNA follows: TGCGCCAGCAGCCTGAACAGTGGTGGGCGTGAAAAACTGTTTTTT. Protein: CASSLNSGGREKLFF.

The sample holds many counts of this clonotype. V and J are TRBV20-1 and TRBJ1-2, with 9 bases aligning to TRBD1. This CDR3 is built from 15 residues. Germline assignment: CDR1 DFQATT and CDR2 SNEGSKA (reference sequence). V shed 4 bases and J 4 bases; nucleotides not matched to a gene: 10. The CDR3 sequence is CSATVGTGMGYGYTF. The CDR3 nucleotides are TGCAGTGCTACCGTTGGGACAGGGATGGGCTATGGCTACACCTTC.

This clonotype occurred many times. The chain uses TRBV27 and TRBJ1-6; D remains unclear. V was trimmed by 0 bases and J by 8 bases, leaving 5 bases between them. The V gene's germline CDR1 is MNHEY and CDR2 SMNVEV (reference sequence). This CDR3 comprises 13 residues. CDR3 in DNA: TGTGCCAGCAGTTTATCTATAGATTCACCCCTCCACTTT. This encodes CASSLSIDSPLHF.

This clonotype was recorded many times. The chain recombines TRBV28 with TRBJ1-6, with D perhaps TRBD1 (6 bases). The germline V gene encodes CDR1 MDHEN and CDR2 SYDVKM. Trimming took off 7 bases at V and 7 bases at J, with 8 bases between the two ends. The CDR3 length is 12 residues. This chain's CDR3 is CASKDRNSPLHF. Written as DNA, the CDR3 is TGTGCCAGCAAGGACAGAAATTCACCCCTCCACTTT.

Ten or more counts support this clonotype. The chain couples TRBV7-2 to TRBJ2-7; 11 bases agree with TRBD2. V lost 5 bases, J lost 4 bases, and 7 bases stayed unmatched. The CDR3 is 15 amino acids. CDR1 SGHTA and CDR2 FQGNSA come from the germline V gene. The CDR3 sequence is CASSQRTSGPYEQYF. The CDR3 DNA reads as TGTGCCAGCAGCCAGAGGACTAGCGGGCCGTACGAGCAGTACTTC.

The rearrangement links TRBV7-3 to TRBJ1-1, with TRBD1 identical over 7 bases. The trim removed 0 bases at V and 1 base at J, leaving 2 bases unmatched. Germline V gene sequence: CDR1 SGHTA, CDR2 FQGTGA. The CDR3 has 15 residues. CDR3 DNA: TGTGCCAGCAGCTTAACTGGGACAGAGAACACTGAAGCTTTCTTT. Protein sequence: CASSLTGTENTEAFF. Full variable domain (rest looked up from reference TRBV7-3 and TRBJ1-1): GAGVSQTPSNKVTEKGKYVELRCDPISGHTALYWYRQSLGQGPEFLIYFQGTGAADDSGLPNDRFFAVRPEGSVSTLKIQRTERGDSAVYLCASSLTGTENTEAFFGQGTRLTVV.

The table lists this clonotype with a few counts. The J gene is TRBJ1-2, the V gene TRBV28; TRBD1 aligns across 12 bases. The germline V gene has CDR1 MDHEN and CDR2 SYDVKM. This CDR3 region has 15 residues. V was pared by 5 bases and J by 6 bases, with 7 bases of the junction left unmatched. CDR3 sequence reads: CASSPRDRGLNGYTF. CDR3 bases: TGTGCCAGCAGTCCCCGGGACAGGGGGCTGAATGGCTACACCTTC.

This clonotype was recorded a few times. The chain joins TRBV5-1 to TRBJ2-6; 10 nucleotides line up with TRBD2. Germline CDR1 reads SGHRS; CDR2 reads YFSETQ. CDR3 length: 18 amino acids. V dropped 4 bases and J dropped 2; count of bases not matched to a gene: 9. The CDR3 nucleotides read TGCGCCAGCAGCCCCGGATCTAGCGGGAGTGCTGGGGCCAACGTCCTGACTTTC. Its translation is CASSPGSSGSAGANVLTF.

A single count supports this clonotype. The chain employs TRBV5-1 and TRBJ2-7; TRBD1 agrees at 7 bases. Per germline, CDR1 SGHRS and CDR2 YFSETQ. With V trimmed by 3 bases and J by 2 bases, 2 bases remained unmatched. The CDR3 has 13 amino acids. The CDR3, as DNA: TGCGCCAGCAGCTCAGACAGGGCCTACGAGCAGTACTTC. Protein sequence: CASSSDRAYEQYF.

Ten or more counts support this clonotype. The chain recombines TRBV27 with TRBJ2-5; D is ambiguous. The V end lost 2 bases, the J end lost 2 bases, and 6 bases lay between the germline ends. The CDR3 runs to 13 residues. Germline V gives CDR1 MNHEY, CDR2 SMNVEV (reference sequence). DNA for the CDR3: TGTGCCAGCAGTTTAGCGGATCAAGAGACCCAGTACTTC. The encoded protein is CASSLADQETQYF.

With respect to this clonotype: This may arise from a read error, as a much more abundant clone is one base away. V and J are TRBV20-1 and TRBJ2-3; D perhaps matches TRBD1 (6 bases). Germline V CDR1 and CDR2: DFQATT, SNEGSKA (reference sequence). This CDR3 is built from 12 residues. This CDR3 is CSARDSTGTQYF. CDR3 DNA: TGCAGTGCTAGGGACAGCACAGGTACGCAGTATTTT.

The V call is TRBV14, the J call TRBJ2-5; 14 nucleotides align to TRBD2. Germline trimming cut 4 bases from V and 0 bases from J; bases unmatched to any gene: 10. CDR1 is SGHDN and CDR2 is FVKESK in the germline V gene. This CDR3 is 19 amino acids long. This chain's CDR3 is CASSPGLAGGSLYQETQYF. The CDR3 DNA sequence: TGTGCCAGCAGCCCCGGACTAGCGGGAGGATCCCTGTACCAAGAGACCCAGTACTTC.

This clonotype came up many times. J is TRBJ2-1 and V is TRBV4-2; D may match TRBD1 or TRBD2 (5 bases each). V lost 0 bases, J lost 7 bases, and 13 bases lay in between. Germline-derived CDR1 and CDR2 are LGHNA and YNFKEQ. This CDR3 spans 15 amino acids. CDR3 in DNA: TGTGCCAGCAGCCAAGACAGGGAGTACTGGAATGAGCAGTTCTTC. Translated, it gives CASSQDREYWNEQFF.